This is a list of T cell receptor beta chains from one sample in a study of blood T cells in healthy people across ages. Each CDR3 protein is one row after TCRdb ran MiXCR on the 5' RACE reads. This table has 1.8 million or so distinct CDR3 sequences, more than 35% appearing once. Sample: blood. Every receptor here comes from a human donor in good health. CDR3s include the opening cysteine and the closing phenylalanine or tryptophan. A D gene is named only where the DNA matches it firmly. Clone size is not always given. Where it is, it says once, few, many or a class for expanded clones.

V gene: TRBV7-8; D gene: .; clone size: .; J gene: TRBJ2-7; CDR3 DNA: TGTGCCAGCAGCCCGGCAGGGGGGGATGTTACGGAGCAGTACTTC; CDR3 protein: CASSPAGGDVTEQYF
V gene: TRBV7-2; D gene: .; clone size: few; J gene: TRBJ1-2; CDR3 DNA: TGTGCCAGCAGCTTAGAAGTTCGGGGGAATGGCTACACCTTC; CDR3 protein: CASSLEVRGNGYTF
V gene: TRBV6-5; D gene: TRBD1; clone size: .; J gene: TRBJ1-6; CDR3 DNA: TGTGCCAGCAGGCACCGACAGGGGGCAGGGAATTCACCCCTCCACTTT; CDR3 protein: CASRHRQGAGNSPLHF
V gene: TRBV27; D gene: .; clone size: .; J gene: TRBJ1-1; CDR3 DNA: TGTGCCAGCAGTCCTCAGCGGTGGAGTACTGAAGCTTTCTTT; CDR3 protein: CASSPQRWSTEAFF
V gene: TRBV11-1; D gene: .; clone size: once; J gene: TRBJ1-1; CDR3 DNA: TGTGCCAGCAGCCACGGACAAGCCAAAAACACTGAAGCTTTCTTT; CDR3 protein: CASSHGQAKNTEAFF
V gene: TRBV28; D gene: .; clone size: .; J gene: TRBJ1-6; CDR3 DNA: TGTGCCAGCTCTACTGGCGGTAATTCACCCCTCCACTTT; CDR3 protein: CASSTGGNSPLHF
V gene: TRBV12-3/TRBV12-4; D gene: .; clone size: .; J gene: TRBJ1-2; CDR3 DNA: TGTGCCAGCAGTTTAACCCGGCCCCCGAGCTATGGCTACACCTTC; CDR3 protein: CASSLTRPPSYGYTF
V gene: TRBV4-1; D gene: .; clone size: many; J gene: TRBJ2-2; CDR3 DNA: TGCGCCAGCAGCCAAGTGACAAGGACCGGGGAGCTGTTTTTT; CDR3 protein: CASSQVTRTGELFF
V gene: TRBV10-3; D gene: .; clone size: .; J gene: TRBJ1-2; CDR3 DNA: TGTGCCATCAGTGTAGGGACCCGGGGAGGTAATGGCTACACCTTC; CDR3 protein: CAISVGTRGGNGYTF
V gene: TRBV6-6; D gene: TRBD1; clone size: .; J gene: TRBJ2-7; CDR3 DNA: TGTGCCAGCAGTCTGCCGGGACAGGTGGGCTACGAGCAGTACTTC; CDR3 protein: CASSLPGQVGYEQYF
V gene: TRBV11-2; D gene: TRBD1; clone size: .; J gene: TRBJ2-7; CDR3 DNA: TGTGCCAGCAGACGTCCCGGGACAGGGGCCTACGAGCAGTACTTC; CDR3 protein: CASRRPGTGAYEQYF
V gene: TRBV28; D gene: TRBD2; clone size: .; J gene: TRBJ2-7; CDR3 DNA: TGTGCCAGCAGGAAGACTAGCGGGGGCCCCAGGGAGCAGTACTTC; CDR3 protein: CASRKTSGGPREQYF
V gene: TRBV7-2; D gene: TRBD2; clone size: many; J gene: TRBJ2-3; CDR3 DNA: TGTGCCACCCGGCGGCTGGGCGGGGGGGCCGAGATCACAGATACGCAGTATTTT; CDR3 protein: CATRRLGGGAEITDTQYF
V gene: TRBV7-9; D gene: .; clone size: few; J gene: TRBJ1-1; CDR3 DNA: TGTGCCAGCAGCCCACAGACTGAAACTGAAGCTTTCTTT; CDR3 protein: CASSPQTETEAFF
V gene: TRBV30; D gene: .; clone size: .; J gene: TRBJ2-1; CDR3 DNA: TGTGCCTGGAAGGCGGGGGCCGACAATGAGCAGTTCTTC; CDR3 protein: CAWKAGADNEQFF
V gene: TRBV2; D gene: .; clone size: few; J gene: TRBJ1-2; CDR3 DNA: TGTGCCAGCAGTGAAGAGATCGGGACGGGGACCATTAACTATGGCTACACCTTC; CDR3 protein: CASSEEIGTGTINYGYTF
V gene: TRBV14; D gene: .; clone size: few; J gene: TRBJ2-7; CDR3 DNA: TGTGCCAGCAGCCAAGATATATCGGGGGAGCAGTACTTC; CDR3 protein: CASSQDISGEQYF
V gene: TRBV28; D gene: .; clone size: .; J gene: TRBJ1-2; CDR3 DNA: TGTGCCAGCAGTTCCCCTACTGACGGCTACACCTTC; CDR3 protein: CASSSPTDGYTF
V gene: TRBV3-1; D gene: .; clone size: .; J gene: TRBJ1-2; CDR3 DNA: TGTGCCAGCAGCCAAGTCCCAGGAAGCTATGGCTACACCTTC; CDR3 protein: CASSQVPGSYGYTF
V gene: TRBV28; D gene: TRBD1; clone size: .; J gene: TRBJ2-3; CDR3 DNA: TGTGCCAGCAGTTTATGGGCGCAGGGGGTATTAGCAGATACGCAGTATTTT; CDR3 protein: CASSLWAQGVLADTQYF
V gene: TRBV6-5; D gene: .; clone size: few; J gene: TRBJ2-2; CDR3 DNA: TGTGCCAGCAGTTACGGTGGAGGGGGCTGGACCGGGGAGCTGTTTTTT; CDR3 protein: CASSYGGGGWTGELFF
V gene: TRBV7-2; D gene: TRBD2; clone size: .; J gene: TRBJ2-7; CDR3 DNA: TGTGCCAGCAGCTTACCTGGACTAGCGGGGGGGAATGAGCGGTTCTTC; CDR3 protein: CASSLPGLAGGNERFF
V gene: TRBV15; D gene: .; clone size: once; J gene: TRBJ1-1; CDR3 DNA: TGTGCCACCAGCAGAAAACAGGGTTCTCTCAGCATGAACACTGAAGCTTTCTTT; CDR3 protein: CATSRKQGSLSMNTEAFF
V gene: TRBV6-1; D gene: TRBD1; clone size: .; J gene: TRBJ2-1; CDR3 DNA: TGTGCCAGCAGTGGTTACAGGGGATCCTACGAGCAGTTCTTC; CDR3 protein: CASSGYRGSYEQFF
V gene: TRBV5-6; D gene: .; clone size: .; J gene: TRBJ1-2; CDR3 DNA: TGTGCCAGCAGTTACCTCTCGACAGGCCCCTATGGCTACACCTTC; CDR3 protein: CASSYLSTGPYGYTF
V gene: TRBV29-1; D gene: TRBD1; clone size: .; J gene: TRBJ2-7; CDR3 DNA: TGCAGCGTTGAAGGGGTGGGACAGGGGAGCGAGCAGTACTTC; CDR3 protein: CSVEGVGQGSEQYF
V gene: TRBV7-9; D gene: .; clone size: .; J gene: TRBJ2-7; CDR3 DNA: TGTGCCAGCAGCTTAGCCCTGGGAGTATCCTACGAGCAGTACTTC; CDR3 protein: CASSLALGVSYEQYF
V gene: TRBV20-1; D gene: .; clone size: .; J gene: TRBJ1-1; CDR3 DNA: TGCAGTGCTAGTGAAGGGACATTGAACACTGAAGCTTTCTTT; CDR3 protein: CSASEGTLNTEAFF
V gene: TRBV7-2; D gene: TRBD1; clone size: .; J gene: TRBJ1-6; CDR3 DNA: TGTGCCAGCAGCCAGGACAGGGTGGACAATTCACCCCTCCACTTT; CDR3 protein: CASSQDRVDNSPLHF
V gene: TRBV13; D gene: .; clone size: .; J gene: TRBJ2-7; CDR3 DNA: TGTGCCAGCAGCTTGAGGGCAGGCAGGAGCTCCTACGAGCAGTACTTC; CDR3 protein: CASSLRAGRSSYEQYF
V gene: TRBV6-1; D gene: .; clone size: .; J gene: TRBJ1-1; CDR3 DNA: TGTGCCAGTAAACCTCAGGTGGAGAACACTGAAGCTTTCTTT; CDR3 protein: CASKPQVENTEAFF
V gene: TRBV29-1; D gene: TRBD2; clone size: .; J gene: TRBJ2-2; CDR3 DNA: TGCAGCGTTGGGTCTAGCGGGGACACCGGGGAGCTGTTTTTT; CDR3 protein: CSVGSSGDTGELFF
V gene: TRBV7-9; D gene: .; clone size: .; J gene: TRBJ1-1; CDR3 DNA: TGCGCCAGCAGCCCACAGGAGAACACTGAAGCTTTCTTT; CDR3 protein: CASSPQENTEAFF
V gene: TRBV5-6; D gene: .; clone size: .; J gene: TRBJ2-3; CDR3 DNA: TGTGCCAGCAGCTTGGGTCTAGGGGGTGCAGATACGCAGTATTTT; CDR3 protein: CASSLGLGGADTQYF
V gene: TRBV7-8; D gene: TRBD1; clone size: .; J gene: TRBJ2-5; CDR3 DNA: TGTGCCAGCGTTATTCACAGGGGTCGGCGGGAGACCCAGTACTTC; CDR3 protein: CASVIHRGRRETQYF